This TCR beta chain was captured by sequencing in a study of OX40 agonist ivuxolimab in advanced cancers. Regarding the study in general: Ivuxolimab was a fully human IgG2 agonistic monoclonal antibody targeting the costimulatory receptor OX40 (CD134). Intravenous ivuxolimab was administered to patients every 2 weeks at six dose levels: 0.01, 0.1, 0.3, 1.5, 3 and 10 mg/kg. Of the roughly 52 dose-escalation patients, hepatocellular carcinoma was present in around 20, melanoma in approximately 15, renal cell carcinoma in 9 and head and neck cancer in 9. In the dose-escalation cohort, 65% to 90% of patients were male, and the mean age was around 60 years, with a range of roughly 20 to 85. Patients were allowed to have had prior anti-PD-1, anti-PD-L1 or anti-CTLA-4 therapy, and 40% of the dose-escalation patients had previously received checkpoint inhibitors. Partial responses occurred in three dose-escalation patients, of whom one had hepatocellular carcinoma and two had cutaneous melanoma. The purpose of peripheral TCRbeta sequencing was to test whether ivuxolimab changed TCR sequence diversity and led to clonal T-cell expansion. The paper reports the monotherapy dose-escalation portion (N of about 50 patients) of the phase I ivuxolimab trial. Paper-wide results and their limitations: After ivuxolimab, more expanded clones were found on average in CD8+ T cells than in CD4+ T cells. At doses of 0.1 to 3.0 mg/kg, clonal expansion of both CD4+ and CD8+ blood T cells was observed from baseline to week 6. Low levels of normalized T-cell clonal expansion were also seen in some patients who did not respond. Which antigens the clonally expanded peripheral T cells were specific for was not determined. In the 0.1-3.0 mg/kg groups, partial responders were among the patients with the lowest normalized peripheral clonal expansion, particularly in CD8+ T cells.

Genomic DNA was isolated from the sorted cells so that the TCRbeta CDR3 region could be sequenced. The immunoSEQ Assay was used for sequencing of TCRbeta CDR3 regions. Sourced from immuneACCESS, this table was stored by TCRdb with only in-frame sequences that have V and J called. A share of the clones is absent; for the studies checked, an unresolved V gene accounts for under half, and the remainder has no known explanation. The sample table lists around 100,000 clones, roughly nine tenths of them with a count of one. The ten largest make up 0.3% to 0.4% of the sample. The trial excluded patients who had a history of autoimmune disease or who were on systemic immunosuppression. In every dose cohort, peripheral blood was drawn for TCR sequencing at baseline, cycle 4 day 1, and cycle 7 day 1. Samples were obtained from an open-label, multicenter, first-in-human phase I dose-escalation trial of ivuxolimab. Adults with locally advanced or metastatic head and neck squamous cell, hepatocellular, melanoma or renal cell carcinoma were enrolled in the trial. CD4+ and CD8+ T cells were sorted separately from peripheral blood before TCR sequencing.

This clone has more than one count but fewer than ten. No cognate antigen has been identified for it. No base quality values were provided; no much bigger clone lies one nucleotide off. The sequence derives from an adult with an advanced solid tumor such as melanoma, head and neck, liver or kidney cancer. Here the sequenced sample was CD4+ or CD8+ T cells sorted from blood, taken in a trial of the OX40 agonist ivuxolimab.

The nucleotide sequence reads as follows: TGTGCCAGCAGCCGACTGAGCAGCCCCGAGTACTTC. Its protein is CASSRLSSPEYF. Rearrangement joined TRBV6-5 to TRBJ2-7; no confident D gene assignment can be made. Based on the germline V gene, the CDR1 and CDR2 sequences are MNHEY and SVGAGI. From its cysteine to its phenylalanine, the CDR3 spans 12 amino acids. The CDR3 DNA has 36 bases and is translated from base 1. V loses 6 bases of germline sequence and J loses 11 bases, and the interval between the two ends is 17 bases.